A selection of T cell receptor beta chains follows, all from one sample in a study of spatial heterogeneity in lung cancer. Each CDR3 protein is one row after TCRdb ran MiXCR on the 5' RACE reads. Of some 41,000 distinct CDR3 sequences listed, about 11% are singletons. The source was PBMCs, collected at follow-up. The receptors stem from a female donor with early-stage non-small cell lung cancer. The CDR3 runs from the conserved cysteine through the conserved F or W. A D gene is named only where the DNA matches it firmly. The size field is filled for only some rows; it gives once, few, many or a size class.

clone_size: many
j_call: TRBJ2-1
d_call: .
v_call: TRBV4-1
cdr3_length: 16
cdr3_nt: TGCGCCAGCAGCCAAGGTTCGGGGGGCCGTTACAATGAGCAGTTCTTC
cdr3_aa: CASSQGSGGRYNEQFF

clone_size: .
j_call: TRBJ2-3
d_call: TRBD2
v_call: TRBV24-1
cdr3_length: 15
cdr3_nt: TGTGCCACCAGTGGCTTAGCGGGCTACACAGATACGCAGTATTTT
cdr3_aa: CATSGLAGYTDTQYF

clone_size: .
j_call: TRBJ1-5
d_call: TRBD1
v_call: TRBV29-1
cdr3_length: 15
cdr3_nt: TGCAGCGTTCCGGGGACAGGGCCCCTTGATCAGCCCCAGCATTTT
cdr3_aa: CSVPGTGPLDQPQHF

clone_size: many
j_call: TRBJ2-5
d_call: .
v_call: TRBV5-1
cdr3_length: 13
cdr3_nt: TGCGCCAGCAGCTCTACGGGCGTCGAGACCCAGTACTTC
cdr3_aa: CASSSTGVETQYF

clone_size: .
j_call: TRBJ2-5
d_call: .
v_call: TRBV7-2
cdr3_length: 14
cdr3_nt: TGTGCCAGCAGCTTACGGACAGCTTTAGAGACCCAGTACTTC
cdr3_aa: CASSLRTALETQYF

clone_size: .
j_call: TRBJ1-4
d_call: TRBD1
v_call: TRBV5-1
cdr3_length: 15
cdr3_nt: TGCGCCAGCAGCTCCGCGACAGGGGTATATGAAAAACTGTTTTTT
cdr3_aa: CASSSATGVYEKLFF

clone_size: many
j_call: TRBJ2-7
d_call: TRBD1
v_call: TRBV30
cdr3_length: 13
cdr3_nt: TGTGCCTGGAGGGAACAGGGGGCCAACGAGCAGTACTTC
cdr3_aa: CAWREQGANEQYF

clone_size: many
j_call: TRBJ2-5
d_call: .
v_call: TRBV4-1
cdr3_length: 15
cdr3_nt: TGCGCCAGCAGCCAAGCGACGACAGGTGGTGGGACCCAGTACTTC
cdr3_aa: CASSQATTGGGTQYF

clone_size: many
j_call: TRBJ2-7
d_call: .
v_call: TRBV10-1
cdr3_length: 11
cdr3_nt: TGCGCCAGCAGTGACCCCTACGAGCAGTACTTC
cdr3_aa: CASSDPYEQYF

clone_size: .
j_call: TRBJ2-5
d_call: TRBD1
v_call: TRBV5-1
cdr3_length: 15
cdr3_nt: TGCGCCAGCAGCTTGTCACAGGGGGCCGGGGAGACCCAGTACTTC
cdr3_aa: CASSLSQGAGETQYF

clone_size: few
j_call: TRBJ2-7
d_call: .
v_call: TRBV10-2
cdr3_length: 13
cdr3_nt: TGCGCCAGCACGTCGGACAGCTCCTACGAGCAGTACTTC
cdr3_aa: CASTSDSSYEQYF

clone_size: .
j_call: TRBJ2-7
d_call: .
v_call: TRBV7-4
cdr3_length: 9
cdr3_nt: TGTGCCGGCGTCTACGAGCAGTACTTC
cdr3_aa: CAGVYEQYF

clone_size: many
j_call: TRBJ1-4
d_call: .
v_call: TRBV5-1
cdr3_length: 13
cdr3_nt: TGCGCCAGCAGCTCAGGGGTTTTGGAAAAACTGTTTTTT
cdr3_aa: CASSSGVLEKLFF

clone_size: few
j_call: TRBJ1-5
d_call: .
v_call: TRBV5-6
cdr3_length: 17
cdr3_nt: TGTGCCAGCAGCTTGGGGCAGGACGCGTATAGCAATCAGCCCCAGCATTTT
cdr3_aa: CASSLGQDAYSNQPQHF

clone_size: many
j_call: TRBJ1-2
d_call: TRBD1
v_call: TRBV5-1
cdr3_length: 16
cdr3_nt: TGCGCCAGCAGCTTGGAGGGACAGGGCCGGAGCTATGGCTACACCTTC
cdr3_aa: CASSLEGQGRSYGYTF

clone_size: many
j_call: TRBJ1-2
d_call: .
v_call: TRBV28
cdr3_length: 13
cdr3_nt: TGTGCCAGCAGTTTTCATTCAACGGGTGGCTACACCTTC
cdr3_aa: CASSFHSTGGYTF

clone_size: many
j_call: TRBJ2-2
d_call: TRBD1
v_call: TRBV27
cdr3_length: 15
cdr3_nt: TGTGCCAGCAGTCTGTTTACAGGGGCCACCGGGGAGCTGTTTTTT
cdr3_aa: CASSLFTGATGELFF

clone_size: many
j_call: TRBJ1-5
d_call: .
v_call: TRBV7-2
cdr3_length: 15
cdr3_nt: TGTGCCAGCAGCCCGGGACGGATATCGGATCAGCCCCAGCATTTT
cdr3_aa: CASSPGRISDQPQHF

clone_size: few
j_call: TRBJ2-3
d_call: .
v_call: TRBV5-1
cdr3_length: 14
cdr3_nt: TGCGCCAGCAGCTTGGACGCCGGGGCAGATACGCAGTATTTT
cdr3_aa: CASSLDAGADTQYF

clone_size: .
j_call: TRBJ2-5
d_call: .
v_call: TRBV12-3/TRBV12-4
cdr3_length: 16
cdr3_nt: TGTGCCAGCAGTTCTCGACCGGGACCTCCACCGAGGGCCCAGTACTTC
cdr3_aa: CASSSRPGPPPRAQYF

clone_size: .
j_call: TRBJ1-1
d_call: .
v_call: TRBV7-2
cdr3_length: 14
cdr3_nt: TGTGCCAGCAGCTTCGGGTCAGCCAACACTGAAGCTTTCTTT
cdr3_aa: CASSFGSANTEAFF

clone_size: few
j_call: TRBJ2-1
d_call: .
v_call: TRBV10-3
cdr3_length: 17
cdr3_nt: TGTGCCATCAGTGAGTCGATGGCGGGGCCGGAATACAATGAGCAGTTCTTC
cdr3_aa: CAISESMAGPEYNEQFF

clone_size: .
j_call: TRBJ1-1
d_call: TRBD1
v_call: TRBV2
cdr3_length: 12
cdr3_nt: TGTGCCAGCGCGGACAGGGCCACTGAAGCTTTCTTT
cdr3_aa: CASADRATEAFF

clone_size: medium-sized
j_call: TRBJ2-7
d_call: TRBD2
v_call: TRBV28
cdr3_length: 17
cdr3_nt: TGTGCCAGCAGTTTCGTGCTAGGACTAGCGGGGATCTACGAGCAGTACTTC
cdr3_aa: CASSFVLGLAGIYEQYF

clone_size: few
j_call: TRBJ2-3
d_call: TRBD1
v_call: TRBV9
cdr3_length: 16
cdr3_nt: TGTGCCAGCAGCCCTAGGACAGGGGAGGGCACAGATACGCAGTATTTT
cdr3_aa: CASSPRTGEGTDTQYF

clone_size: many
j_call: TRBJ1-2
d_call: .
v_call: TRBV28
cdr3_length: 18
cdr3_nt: TGTGCCAGCAGTTTACGGCGGGGGATTGGGAGAATCGGCTATGGCTACACCTTC
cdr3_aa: CASSLRRGIGRIGYGYTF

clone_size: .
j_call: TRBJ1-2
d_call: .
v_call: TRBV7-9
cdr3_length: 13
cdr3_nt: TGTGCCAGCAGCTCGGGCGGCGGCTATGGCTACACCTTC
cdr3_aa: CASSSGGGYGYTF

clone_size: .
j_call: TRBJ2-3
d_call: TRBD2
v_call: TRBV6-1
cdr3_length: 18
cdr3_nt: TGTGCCAGCGACGGGACAGACCCTAGCGGGGGGGCGGTGGATACGCAGTATTTT
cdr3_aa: CASDGTDPSGGAVDTQYF

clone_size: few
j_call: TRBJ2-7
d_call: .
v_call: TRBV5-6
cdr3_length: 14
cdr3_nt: TGTGCCAGCAGCTTGGTTGGGTCCGCCTACGAGCAGTACTTC
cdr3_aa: CASSLVGSAYEQYF

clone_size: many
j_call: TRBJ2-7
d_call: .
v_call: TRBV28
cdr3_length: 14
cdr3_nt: TGTGCCAGCAGTTCCCCCACGGGGTCCTACGAGCAGTACTTC
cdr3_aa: CASSSPTGSYEQYF

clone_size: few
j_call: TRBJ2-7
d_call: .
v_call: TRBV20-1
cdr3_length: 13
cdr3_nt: TGCAGTGCGCCAGACACAGGAGGAGGCGAGCAGTACTTC
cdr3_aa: CSAPDTGGGEQYF

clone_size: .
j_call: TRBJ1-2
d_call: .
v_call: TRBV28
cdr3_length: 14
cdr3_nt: TGTGCCAGCAGCCCACCCCCAGGGAACTATGGCTACACCTTC
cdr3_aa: CASSPPPGNYGYTF

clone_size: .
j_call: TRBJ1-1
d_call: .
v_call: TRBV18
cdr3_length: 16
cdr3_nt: TGTGTCAGCTCACCACGAGAAGGGTTGGGGAGCACTGAAGCTTTCTTT
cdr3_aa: CVSSPREGLGSTEAFF

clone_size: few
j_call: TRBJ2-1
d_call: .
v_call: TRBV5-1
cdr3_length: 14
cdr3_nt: TGCGCCAGCAGCCCCAGACAGATTAACAATGAGCAGTTCTTC
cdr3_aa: CASSPRQINNEQFF

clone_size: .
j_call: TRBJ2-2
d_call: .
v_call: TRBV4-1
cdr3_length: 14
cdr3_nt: TGCGCCAGCAGCCAAGAGGCAAACACCGGGGAGCTGTTTTTT
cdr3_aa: CASSQEANTGELFF

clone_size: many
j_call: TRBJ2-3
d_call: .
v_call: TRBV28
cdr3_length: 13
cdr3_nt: TGTGCCAGCAGTTTATTGGTTGCCGATACGCAGTATTTT
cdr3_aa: CASSLLVADTQYF

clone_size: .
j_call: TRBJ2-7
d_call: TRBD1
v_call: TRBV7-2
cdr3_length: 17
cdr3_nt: TGTGCCAGCAGCCGGAGAGGGACAGGGGTCCTCTCCTACGAGCAGTACTTC
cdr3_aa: CASSRRGTGVLSYEQYF

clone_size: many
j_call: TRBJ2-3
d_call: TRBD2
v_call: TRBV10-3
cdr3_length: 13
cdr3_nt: TGTGCCATCGGCGGGGGGGCCCCAGATACGCAGTATTTT
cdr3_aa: CAIGGGAPDTQYF

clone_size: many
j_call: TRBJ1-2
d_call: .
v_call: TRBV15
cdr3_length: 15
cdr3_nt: TGTGCCACCAGCAGAGATCCCTCCGACATAGTGCCGGGCACCTTC
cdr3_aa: CATSRDPSDIVPGTF

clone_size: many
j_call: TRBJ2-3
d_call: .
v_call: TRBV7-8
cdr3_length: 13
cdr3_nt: TGTGCCAGCAGCTTACTGGTCCAAGATACGCAGTATTTT
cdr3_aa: CASSLLVQDTQYF

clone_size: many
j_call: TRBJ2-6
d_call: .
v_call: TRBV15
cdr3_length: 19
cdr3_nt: TGTGCCACCAGCACCCCCGACATATGGGGAAGCTCTGGGGCCAACGTCCTGACTTTC
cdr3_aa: CATSTPDIWGSSGANVLTF

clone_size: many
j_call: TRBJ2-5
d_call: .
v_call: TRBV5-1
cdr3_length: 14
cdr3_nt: TGCGCCAGCAGCTTGAAACAGGGTCAAGAGACCCAGTACTTC
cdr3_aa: CASSLKQGQETQYF

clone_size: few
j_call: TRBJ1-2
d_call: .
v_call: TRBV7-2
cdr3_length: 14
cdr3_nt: TGTGCCAGCAGCTTAGCGAATGGCTTTAGGGGCTACACCTTC
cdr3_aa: CASSLANGFRGYTF

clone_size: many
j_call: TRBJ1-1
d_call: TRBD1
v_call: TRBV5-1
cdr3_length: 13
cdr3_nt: TGCGCCAGCAGCTTTAGGACAGGTGGTTACGCTTTCTTT
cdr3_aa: CASSFRTGGYAFF

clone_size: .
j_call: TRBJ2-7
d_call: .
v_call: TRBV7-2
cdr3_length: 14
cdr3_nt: TGTGCCAGCAGCCCGACGGCCCGATCCTACGAGCAGTACTTC
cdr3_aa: CASSPTARSYEQYF

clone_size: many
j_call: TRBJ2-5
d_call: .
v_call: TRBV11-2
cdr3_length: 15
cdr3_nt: TGTGCCAGCAGCTGGGAGGCGGGGTTGCAAGAGACCCAGTACTTC
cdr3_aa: CASSWEAGLQETQYF

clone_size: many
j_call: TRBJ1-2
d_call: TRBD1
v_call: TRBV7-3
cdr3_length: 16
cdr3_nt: TGTGCCAGATGTGGGGACAGGGTCCCCGGAGGCTATGGCTACACCTTC
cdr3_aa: CARCGDRVPGGYGYTF

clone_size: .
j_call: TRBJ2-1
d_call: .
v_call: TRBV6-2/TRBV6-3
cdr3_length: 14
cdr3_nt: TGTGCCAGCAGTTACCCCTCCCAGGGGGGTGAGCAGTTCTTC
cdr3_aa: CASSYPSQGGEQFF

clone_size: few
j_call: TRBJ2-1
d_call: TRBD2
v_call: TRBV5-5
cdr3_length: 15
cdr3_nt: TGTGCCAGCAGCCTTCGGACTAGCTTCTCTGATGAGCAGTTCTTC
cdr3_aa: CASSLRTSFSDEQFF

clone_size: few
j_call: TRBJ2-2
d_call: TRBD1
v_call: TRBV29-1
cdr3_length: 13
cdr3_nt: TGCAGCGTCCGGGACAGGGGAACCGGGGAGCTGTTTTTT
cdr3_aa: CSVRDRGTGELFF